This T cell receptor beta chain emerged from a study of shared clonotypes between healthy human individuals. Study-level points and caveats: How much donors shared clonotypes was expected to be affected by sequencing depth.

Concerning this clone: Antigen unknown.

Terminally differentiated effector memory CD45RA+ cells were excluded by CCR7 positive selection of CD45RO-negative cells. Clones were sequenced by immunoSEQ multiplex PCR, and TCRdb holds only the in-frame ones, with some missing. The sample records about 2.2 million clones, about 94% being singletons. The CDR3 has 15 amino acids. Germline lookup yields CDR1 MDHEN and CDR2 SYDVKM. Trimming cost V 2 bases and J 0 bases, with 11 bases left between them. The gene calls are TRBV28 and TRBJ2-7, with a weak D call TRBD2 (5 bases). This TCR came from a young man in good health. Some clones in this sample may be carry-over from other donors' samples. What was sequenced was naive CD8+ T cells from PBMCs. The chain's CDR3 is CASSLRGLGSYEQYF. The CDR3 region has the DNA TGTGCCAGCAGTTTACGAGGGTTGGGCTCCTACGAGCAGTACTTC. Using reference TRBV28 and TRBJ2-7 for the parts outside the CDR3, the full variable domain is DVKVTQSSRYLVKRTGEKVFLECVQDMDHENMFWYRQDPGLGLRLIYFSYDVKMKEKGDIPEGYSVSREKKERFSLILESASTNQTSMYLCASSLRGLGSYEQYFGPGTRLTVT.